Each of the 4 T cell receptor beta chains below was sequenced from the same sample in a study of T cell repertoires in cytomegalovirus infection. TCRdb itself ran the reads through MiXCR, one entry per CDR3 protein. This table holds around 770,000 distinct CDR3 sequences, just under 30% found once. Antigen specificity for these receptors is unknown. The input for sequencing was cultured CD8+ T cells from PBMCs, taken from culture after CMV antigen stimulation. The receptors originated from a human donor in good health (CMV status not recorded). Some clones in this sample may be carry-over from other donors' samples.

The rearrangement uses TRBV10-3 and TRBJ2-7; no firm D call. The CDR3 length is 14 residues. Trimming removed 0 bases at V and 3 bases at J, with 9 bases between. Germline V gene lookup returns CDR1 ENHRY and CDR2 SYGVKD. The CDR3 nucleotides are TGTGCCATCAGTGAGTCGAAATCAGGCTACGAGCAGTACTTC. It specifies CAISESKSGYEQYF.

At least ten counts were recorded for this clonotype. This rearrangement joins TRBV10-2 to TRBJ1-2; TRBD1 matches 7 bases. The CDR3 is 14 residues long. With 6 bases clipped from V and 2 bases from J, the junction kept 6 bases outside the gene matches. CDR1 is WSHSY, CDR2 SAAADI, per germline. CDR3 DNA: TGCGCCAGCAGAACCACAGGGGACAACTATGGCTACACCTTC. Its translation: CASRTTGDNYGYTF.

A few counts support this clonotype. The rearrangement joins TRBV11-2 to TRBJ2-7, with TRBD2 identical over 12 bases. CDR1 SGHAT and CDR2 FQNNGV come from the germline V gene. V lost 5 bases, J lost 5 bases, and 10 bases stayed unmatched. The CDR3 contains 16 residues. The CDR3 reads CASSPWSSGGADEQYV. The CDR3 nucleotides are TGTGCCAGCAGCCCGTGGTCTAGCGGGGGGGCCGACGAGCAGTACGTC.

The V call is TRBV6-6, the J call TRBJ2-1, with 11 positions matching TRBD2. CDR1 and CDR2 from the germline V gene are MNHNY and SVGAGI (reference sequence). The CDR3 consists of 15 residues. V was pared by 6 bases and J by 7 bases, with 8 bases of the junction left unmatched. The CDR3 sequence is CASSLAGGPANEQFF. The DNA for the CDR3 is TGTGCCAGCAGCTTAGCGGGGGGGCCGGCTAATGAGCAGTTCTTC.